The present T cell receptor (beta chain) was sequenced within a study of blood T cell repertoires in COVID-19. Method: immunoSEQ multiplex PCR; TCRdb's copy keeps in-frame clones and lacks some. The table has under 150,000 clones, just under 90% seen once; the top ten hold under 6%. Sequencing input: peripheral blood. This receptor was identified in a woman aged 45-59 years with acute or convalescent COVID-19.

CDR3 sequence reads: CSARDRGELFF. The CDR3 nucleotides are TGCAGTGCTAGAGACCGCGGGGAGCTGTTTTTT. This chain connects TRBV20-1 to TRBJ2-2; D gene uncertain. Germline CDR1 and CDR2: DFQATT and SNEGSKA (reference sequence). Trimming shortened V by 0 bases and J by 7 bases, and 3 bases separated the two germline ends. The CDR3 spans 11 residues.